A single sample is the source of the 29 T cell receptor beta chains below, sequenced in a study of identical twins. TCRdb independently ran MiXCR on the 5' RACE reads; one entry per CDR3 protein. The profile covers roughly 280,000 distinct CDR3 sequences, with less than 9.5% appearing a single time and 5.5% to 9% taken by the ten largest. This same sample was also part of a study on yellow fever vaccine responses in identical twins.

Sample: CD8+ T cells sorted from blood. The source is a woman aged 18-29 years in good health.

The chain is built from TRBV6-1 and TRBJ2-2; D is unclear. The V end lost 5 bases, the J end lost 2 bases, and 6 bases lay between the germline ends. This CDR3 contains 13 residues. CDR1 MNHNS and CDR2 SASEGT come from the germline V gene. CDR3 sequence (DNA): TGTGCCAGCAGTATATTAAACACCGGGGAGCTGTTTTTT. Residues: CASSILNTGELFF.

This clonotype was counted many times. This chain uses TRBV27 with TRBJ2-3; 7 bases fit TRBD1. CDR3 length: 17 residues. Unmatched junction bases numbered 16, after V lost 5 bases and J lost 5 bases. Germline V gives CDR1 MNHEY, CDR2 SMNVEV (reference sequence). The CDR3 DNA reads TGTGCCAGCAGTCTACAGGCTACACCCACAGGGGAAGATACGCAGTATTTT. Its protein is CASSLQATPTGEDTQYF.

The chain joins TRBV11-1 to TRBJ2-7; D not certain. Trimming removed 5 bases from V and 6 bases from J, with 17 bases in between. This CDR3 spans 14 amino acids. CDR1 and CDR2 from the germline V gene are SGHAT and FQDESV (reference sequence). The CDR3 nucleotides are TGTGCCAGCAGCCTCTCGGGTCAGCTCGGCGAGCAGTACTTC. The encoded protein is CASSLSGQLGEQYF. Full variable domain (rest looked up from reference TRBV11-1 and TRBJ2-7): EAEVAQSPRYKITEKSQAVAFWCDPISGHATLYWYRQILGQGPELLVQFQDESVVDDSQLPKDRFSAERLKGVDSTLKIQPAELGDSAMYLCASSLSGQLGEQYFGPGTRLTVT.

The CDR3 DNA reads TGTGCCACCTTATCGCCTCTCTACAATGAGCAGTTCTTC. Its translation: CATLSPLYNEQFF. The rearrangement uses TRBV5-4 and TRBJ2-1; D gene ambiguous. V shed 9 bases and J shed 3 bases, with 13 bases lying between them. Germline V gene lookup returns CDR1 SGHNT and CDR2 YYREEE (reference sequence). CDR3 length equals 13 residues.

This clonotype was seen many times. V is TRBV12-3 or TRBV12-4 and J is TRBJ2-2, with TRBD1 matching over 7 bases. Losses at the gene ends were 7 bases for V and 5 bases for J; bases not matched to a gene: 7. CDR3 length equals 14 residues. The CDR3 loop reads CASTPGQPTGELFF. CDR3 nucleotides: TGTGCCAGCACCCCGGGACAGCCAACCGGGGAGCTGTTTTTT.

V is TRBV29-1 and J is TRBJ1-1; TRBD1 aligns across 8 bases. The CDR3 consists of 13 residues. CDR1 and CDR2 from the germline V gene are SQVTM and ANQGSEA. The V gene end was trimmed by 0 bases and the J gene end by 8 bases; junction bases not matched to a gene: 5. The CDR3 sequence is CSVEDGGQAEAFF. Here the CDR3 DNA reads TGCAGCGTTGAAGATGGGGGACAGGCAGAAGCTTTCTTT. The whole variable domain, remainder taken from reference TRBV29-1 and TRBJ1-1, is SAVISQKPSRDICQRGTSLTIQCQVDSQVTMMFWYRQQPGQSLTLIATANQGSEATYESGFVIDKFPISRPNLTFSTLTVSNMSPEDSSIYLCSVEDGGQAEAFFGQGTRLTVV.

CDR3 sequence (DNA): TGTGCCAGCAGTCCATGGACAGGCACTAGCACAGATACGCAGTATTTT. Amino acid sequence: CASSPWTGTSTDTQYF. The rearrangement links TRBV6-1 to TRBJ2-3; 7 nucleotides align to TRBD1. The CDR3 is made up of 16 amino acids. Germline lookup yields CDR1 MNHNS and CDR2 SASEGT. Germline trimming cut 5 bases from V and 0 bases from J; bases unmatched to any gene: 8.

Only a few counts were recorded for this clonotype. V is TRBV20-1 and J is TRBJ1-1, with unresolved D. The germline V gene has CDR1 DFQATT and CDR2 SNEGSKA (reference sequence). V was clipped by 0 bases and J by 1 base, with 6 bases between them. This CDR3 is 13 amino acids long. The CDR3 DNA is TGCAGTGCTAGAGAGCCCGAGAACACTGAAGCTTTCTTT. Its translation: CSAREPENTEAFF.

This clonotype was seen ten or more times. The chain couples TRBV2 to TRBJ2-1; 9 positions match TRBD2. The length of the CDR3 is 16 residues. Germline CDR1 is SNHLY and CDR2 is FYNNEI. The V gene end was trimmed by 4 bases and the J gene end by 5 bases; junction bases not matched to a gene: 9. The CDR3 coding sequence is TGTGCCAGCAGTGTTATAGCGGGAGTCTTCAACAATGAGCAGTTCTTC. This encodes CASSVIAGVFNNEQFF. The full variable domain, in which reference TRBV2 and TRBJ2-1 provide the parts outside the CDR3, is EPEVTQTPSHQVTQMGQEVILRCVPISNHLYFYWYRQILGQKVEFLVSFYNNEISEKSEIFDDQFSVERPDGSNFTLKIRSTKLEDSAMYFCASSVIAGVFNNEQFFGPGTRLTVL.

The rearrangement links TRBV27 to TRBJ2-7, with D tentatively TRBD2 (6 bases). Germline-derived CDR1 and CDR2 are MNHEY and SMNVEV (reference sequence). V gave up 4 bases and J gave up 5 bases, with 18 bases separating them. CDR3 size: 15 residues. The CDR3 DNA reads as TGTGCCAGCAGTTGGACTATGGCCGGGGCGGACGAGCAGTACTTC. Its translation: CASSWTMAGADEQYF.

A remark on this clonotype: Sequence at one end of the junction differs from germline and may be a read error. J is TRBJ2-7 and V is TRBV7-7, with a possible D match to TRBD2 (6 bases). Germline V lookup: CDR1 SSHAT, CDR2 FNYEAQ (reference sequence). This CDR3 spans 15 amino acids. The chain's CDR3 is CASSLASGEHYEQYF. CDR3 nucleotide sequence: TGTGCTAGCAGCTTAGCGTCGGGGGAACACTACGAGCAGTACTTC.

This clonotype has just a few counts. The chain couples TRBV2 to TRBJ2-4; D unclear. CDR3 length: 11 residues. CDR1 SNHLY and CDR2 FYNNEI come from the germline V gene. Trimming cost V 7 bases and J 5 bases, with 6 bases left between them. Here the CDR3 DNA reads TGTGCCAGCACCCCGGAAAACATTCAGTACTTC. Translation gives CASTPENIQYF.

This clonotype was counted at least ten times. The chain couples TRBV5-1 to TRBJ2-7; 7 bases fit TRBD1. The trim removed 0 bases at V and 7 bases at J, leaving 10 bases unmatched. This CDR3 is built from 15 residues. In germline, CDR1 is SGHRS, CDR2 YFSETQ. This CDR3 is CASSLGPTGSREQYF. In DNA, the CDR3 is TGCGCCAGCAGCTTGGGGCCGACAGGGTCCAGGGAGCAGTACTTC. The whole variable domain, filled in from reference TRBV5-1 and TRBJ2-7, reads KAGVTQTPRYLIKTRGQQVTLSCSPISGHRSVSWYQQTPGQGLQFLFEYFSETQRNKGNFPGRFSGRQFSNSRSEMNVSTLELGDSALYLCASSLGPTGSREQYFGPGTRLTVT.

This clonotype came up a few times. The chain uses TRBV11-2 and TRBJ2-3; D ambiguous. Germline CDR1 and CDR2: SGHAT and FQNNGV. Trimming pared 5 bases from V and 0 bases from J, leaving 24 bases between. This CDR3 is built from 19 residues. Here the CDR3 reads CASSPYLEYRFASTDTQYF. In DNA, the CDR3 is TGTGCCAGCAGCCCTTACTTAGAGTATAGGTTTGCTAGCACAGATACGCAGTATTTT.

The chain links TRBV7-2 to TRBJ2-1, with unresolved D. V lost 2 bases to trimming and J lost 4 bases, with 9 bases between them. Germline assignment: CDR1 SGHTA and CDR2 FQGNSA. The CDR3 is 14 residues long. The CDR3 region has the DNA TGTGCCAGCAGCTTACGCCCAAAATACAATGAGCAGTTCTTC. The encoded protein is CASSLRPKYNEQFF.

In regard to this clonotype: A much more abundant neighbour one base away suggests this may be a read error. The chain is built from TRBV6-6 and TRBJ2-7; unclear D gene. The V end lost 2 bases, the J end lost 2 bases, and 1 base lay between the germline ends. The CDR3 runs 11 residues. Germline V CDR1 and CDR2: MNHNY, SVGAGI (reference sequence). DNA for the CDR3: TGTGCCAGCAGTTACGCCTACGAGCAGTACTTC. As protein: CASSYAYEQYF.

V and J are TRBV19 and TRBJ2-1, with TRBD2 identical over 9 bases. With V trimmed by 0 bases and J by 6 bases, 12 bases remained unmatched. The CDR3 covers 18 residues. Germline V CDR1 and CDR2: LNHDA, SQIVND (reference sequence). The CDR3 sequence: CASSIDRGLAKSANEQFF. The CDR3 nucleotides read TGTGCCAGTAGTATAGATCGGGGACTAGCAAAATCCGCCAATGAGCAGTTCTTC. Looking up the rest from reference TRBV19 and TRBJ2-1 gives the full variable domain: DGGITQSPKYLFRKEGQNVTLSCEQNLNHDAMYWYRQDPGQGLRLIYYSQIVNDFQKGDIAEGYSVSREKKESFPLTVTSAQKNPTAFYLCASSIDRGLAKSANEQFFGPGTRLTVL.

There are many counts of this clonotype. The chain uses TRBV27 and TRBJ2-1; possibly TRBD2 for D (6 bases). Trimming removed 4 bases at V and 2 bases at J, with 12 bases between. Germline V gene data show CDR1 as MNHEY and CDR2 as SMNVEV (reference sequence). This CDR3 is built from 15 residues. DNA for the CDR3: TGTGCCAGCAGTTCGGGAGCGGTCCCCTACAATGAGCAGTTCTTC. Amino acids: CASSSGAVPYNEQFF.

This clonotype was observed many times. V and J are TRBV28 and TRBJ2-5; 7 bases are a match to TRBD1. Germline V gives CDR1 MDHEN, CDR2 SYDVKM. The CDR3 sequence is 14 residues long. With 2 bases clipped from V and 5 bases from J, the junction kept 5 bases outside the gene matches. CDR3 in DNA: TGTGCCAGCAGTTTAAATACAGGGGTGGAGACCCAGTACTTC. It is translated as CASSLNTGVETQYF.

V is TRBV28 and J is TRBJ2-3; D unresolved. Germline loops: CDR1 MDHEN, CDR2 SYDVKM. Trimming removed 5 bases from V and 0 bases from J, with 15 bases in between. CDR3 size: 16 residues. The CDR3 spells CASSQPADTSTDTQYF. The CDR3 nucleotides read TGTGCCAGCAGTCAACCCGCAGACACTAGCACAGATACGCAGTATTTT. Filled out from reference TRBV28 and TRBJ2-3, the complete variable domain reads DVKVTQSSRYLVKRTGEKVFLECVQDMDHENMFWYRQDPGLGLRLIYFSYDVKMKEKGDIPEGYSVSREKKERFSLILESASTNQTSMYLCASSQPADTSTDTQYFGPGTRLTVL.

CDR3: CSVLASGYGRGYEQYF. The CDR3 DNA sequence: TGCAGCGTGCTAGCTAGCGGGTACGGCCGGGGCTACGAGCAGTACTTC. This chain links TRBV29-1 with TRBJ2-7; 8 nucleotides align to TRBD2. This CDR3 comprises 16 residues. The V segment lost 6 bases and the J segment 3 bases; nucleotides outside the gene matches: 16. Germline-derived CDR1 and CDR2 are SQVTM and ANQGSEA.

In this sample, this clonotype turned up a few times. The rearrangement uses TRBV27 and TRBJ1-5; no reliable D call. The CDR3 sequence is 15 residues long. Germline CDR1 reads MNHEY; CDR2 reads SMNVEV (reference sequence). V gave up 0 bases and J gave up 4 bases, with 10 bases separating them. The CDR3 is CASSLSHPGNQPQHF. The CDR3 DNA sequence: TGTGCCAGCAGTTTATCTCACCCGGGAAATCAGCCCCAGCATTTT.

A note on this clonotype: One junction end disagrees with the germline gene, perhaps due to a read error. The V gene is TRBV15, the J gene TRBJ2-2; D is unclear. The CDR3 spans 15 residues. Germline CDR1 and CDR2: LNHNV and YYDKDF (reference sequence). The DNA for the CDR3 is TGTGCCACCAGTAGAGATTGGGGGAACACCGGGGAGCTGTTTTTT. Amino acid sequence: CATSRDWGNTGELFF.

The J gene is TRBJ2-3, the V gene TRBV29-1; 15 nucleotides line up with TRBD2. From germline, CDR1 is SQVTM and CDR2 ANQGSEA. The V segment lost 0 bases and the J segment 2 bases; nucleotides outside the gene matches: 24. The CDR3 is 24 amino acids. CDR3 region: CSVEDPWGTSGRLNPSGPTDTQYF. The CDR3 nucleotides read TGCAGCGTTGAAGACCCCTGGGGGACTAGCGGGAGGTTAAATCCGTCAGGCCCCACAGATACGCAGTATTTT.

The chain employs TRBV7-8 and TRBJ2-3, with D perhaps TRBD2 (5 bases). There are 12 residues in the CDR3. Trimming left V 5 bases short and J 6 bases short, with 9 bases between. The germline CDR1 and CDR2 sequences are SGHVS and FQNEAQ. CDR3 nucleotides: TGTGCCAGCAGCGACGTAGCGGATACGCAGTATTTT. This sequence encodes CASSDVADTQYF. Together with reference TRBV7-8 and TRBJ2-3, the CDR3 gives the full variable domain: GAGVSQSPRYKVAKRGQDVALRCDPISGHVSLFWYQQALGQGPEFLTYFQNEAQLDKSGLPSDRFFAERPEGSVSTLKIQRTQQEDSAVYLCASSDVADTQYFGPGTRLTVL.

This clonotype was observed at least ten times. The V call is TRBV7-9, the J call TRBJ2-7, with D possibly being TRBD1 (5 bases). V was clipped by 4 bases and J by 4 bases, with 11 bases between them. The germline V gene has CDR1 SEHNR and CDR2 FQNEAQ (reference sequence). The CDR3 totals 13 residues. The CDR3 DNA reads as TGTGCCAGCAGCTACACTGCAGGGTACGAGCAGTACTTC. Protein sequence: CASSYTAGYEQYF.

The chain recombines TRBV18 with TRBJ1-1; the match to TRBD1 covers 12 bases. The length of the CDR3 is 17 residues. The junction had 7 bases not matched to a gene; V was cut back by 3 bases and J by 2 bases. Germline CDR1 reads KGHSH; CDR2 reads LQKENI. The CDR3 region is CASSPWDRGQGNTEAFF. CDR3 DNA: TGTGCCAGCTCACCGTGGGACAGGGGGCAAGGAAACACTGAAGCTTTCTTT.

This clonotype was observed a handful of times. As DNA, the CDR3 is TGTGCCAGAGGTGGTCGCGGGTACTACGAGCAGTACTTC. Residues: CARGGRGYYEQYF. This chain connects TRBV14 to TRBJ2-7; D might be TRBD2 (5 bases). CDR3 size: 13 residues. V lost 9 bases, J lost 3 bases, and 15 bases lay in between. Looked up from germline, CDR1 is SGHDN and CDR2 is FVKESK.

This clonotype was detected many times. CDR3 sequence reads: CASSKEATPPPLHF. The CDR3 DNA sequence: TGTGCCAGCAGCAAAGAAGCCACACCGCCACCCCTCCACTTT. This chain uses TRBV21-1 with TRBJ1-6. TRBV21-1 is shown as a pseudogene. This CDR3 is 14 amino acids long.